The 23 T cell receptor beta chains below were found in one sample sequenced in a study of vaccination and CD4 T cells after COVID-19. Treatment described: roughly 10-day PBMC culture with coronavirus spike peptide pools or control peptides (ViraFEST assay). For these TCRs, the target antigens are not known. At the Johns Hopkins FTIC core, DNA taken from cultured CD4+ T cells was sequenced by way of the Oncomine TCR Beta short-read assay. Each CDR3 protein gets one entry after TCRdb re-called the PCR reads with MiXCR. The sample lists roughly 3,600 distinct CDR3 sequences, 19% occurring once. The material sequenced was CD4+ T cells from blood, cultured in vitro. These receptors were taken from a human donor who had recovered from COVID-19.

The chain carries TRBV2 and TRBJ2-1; D remains unclear. CDR1 SNHLY and CDR2 FYNNEI come from the germline V gene. V lost 7 bases and J lost 3, with 10 bases in between. This CDR3 has 13 amino acids. In DNA, the CDR3 is TGTGCCAGCAAGGGAAGAATCTACAATGAGCAGTTCTTC. It encodes CASKGRIYNEQFF.

This rearrangement joins TRBV20-1 to TRBJ1-6, with 11 positions matching TRBD1. CDR3 length: 16 amino acids. J lost 8 bases, V lost 6 bases, and 12 bases had no gene match. Germline-derived CDR1 and CDR2 are DFQATT and SNEGSKA (reference sequence). DNA for the CDR3: TGCAGTGCGCGGACAGGGGGCTTAAGTTCAGATTCACCCCTCCACTTT. Its translation: CSARTGGLSSDSPLHF.

This chain uses TRBV9 with TRBJ2-2; D not resolved. The CDR3 runs 15 residues. V gave up 0 bases and J gave up 4 bases, with 10 bases separating them. CDR1 SGDLS and CDR2 YYNGEE come from the germline V gene. DNA of the CDR3: TGTGCCAGCAGCGTAGAGGGCGGTGGCACCGGGGAGCTGTTTTTT. It codes for CASSVEGGGTGELFF.

This chain joins TRBV19 and TRBJ1-1; D remains unclear. CDR3 size: 13 residues. In germline, CDR1 is LNHDA, CDR2 SQIVND (reference sequence). V lost 4 bases and J lost 0, with 6 bases in between. The CDR3 sequence is CASSTTVNTEAFF. In nucleotides, the CDR3 is TGTGCCAGTAGTACGACCGTGAACACTGAAGCTTTCTTT.

The CDR3, as DNA: TGTGCCAGCAGTTACAGGGTTTCCTCTGGAAACACCATATATTTT. This translates into CASSYRVSSGNTIYF. The chain links TRBV6-5 to TRBJ1-3; D unclear. The CDR3 is 15 amino acids. Looked up from germline, CDR1 is MNHEY and CDR2 is SVGAGI. The V end was cut by 2 bases, the J end by 0 bases, with 8 bases between.

This clonotype came up a few times. The chain joins TRBV30 to TRBJ2-7, with 8 bases identical to TRBD1. The CDR3 extends over 13 amino acids. Germline CDR1 is GTSNPN and CDR2 is SVGIG (reference sequence). The V and J ends lost 3 bases and 5 bases, in that order; junction bases with no gene match: 6. The CDR3 DNA reads as TGTGCCTGGAGCGACAGGGGCTTTGACGAGCAGTACTTC. It codes for CAWSDRGFDEQYF.

The gene calls are TRBV5-1 and TRBJ2-3; 12 bases match TRBD2. Germline values: CDR1 SGHRS, CDR2 YFSETQ. The V segment lost 0 bases and the J segment 3 bases; nucleotides outside the gene matches: 8. The CDR3 consists of 18 residues. CDR3 DNA: TGCGCCAGCAGCTTGGGACTAGCGGGGGTTTATATGACAGATACGCAGTATTTT. This gives the protein CASSLGLAGVYMTDTQYF. The full variable domain, completed using reference TRBV5-1 and TRBJ2-3, is KAGVTQTPRYLIKTRGQQVTLSCSPISGHRSVSWYQQTPGQGLQFLFEYFSETQRNKGNFPGRFSGRQFSNSRSEMNVSTLELGDSALYLCASSLGLAGVYMTDTQYFGPGTRLTVL.

As for this clonotype: Its ends do not fully match the called genes, so a read error is possible. The chain couples TRBV20-1 to TRBJ2-4; 9 nucleotides agree with TRBD1. Germline V CDR1 and CDR2: DFQATT, SNEGSKA (reference sequence). The CDR3 consists of 13 residues. CDR3 amino acids: CSASPSSGTGRDF. The DNA of the CDR3 is TGCAGTGCTAGCCCGTCCTCCGGGACAGGGAGGGACTTC.

The chain combines TRBV6-5 with TRBJ1-1; D perhaps matches TRBD1 (5 bases). CDR1 MNHEY and CDR2 SVGAGI come from the germline V gene. This CDR3 has 15 residues. The V gene lost 0 bases and the J gene lost 5 bases, with 13 bases spanning the gap. The CDR3 sequence: CASSYSLMGGTEAFF. The CDR3 DNA reads as TGTGCCAGCAGTTACTCTCTTATGGGGGGAACTGAAGCTTTCTTT.

This clonotype was detected a few times. The chain joins TRBV7-9 to TRBJ1-2; 7 positions agree with TRBD1. J gave up 10 bases and V 0 bases, and 11 bases lay outside the gene matches. Germline assignment: CDR1 SEHNR and CDR2 FQNEAQ (reference sequence). The CDR3 length is 15 residues. The CDR3, as DNA: TGTGCCAGCAGCTTAGCTCAAGCAGCAGGGGGTGCCTACACCTTC. This gives the protein CASSLAQAAGGAYTF.

Concerning this clonotype itself: This could be a read error, since a much larger clone is one nucleotide away. The rearrangement joins TRBV6-1 to TRBJ1-4; D unresolved. This CDR3 contains 12 residues. Germline V gene lookup returns CDR1 MNHNS and CDR2 SASEGT. V was pared by 7 bases and J by 8 bases, with 11 bases between. The CDR3, as DNA: TGTGCCAGCAACCTGGGGATCGAAAAACTGTTTTTT. Amino acids: CASNLGIEKLFF.

The J gene is TRBJ1-2, the V gene TRBV19; D uncertain. There are 15 residues in the CDR3. From germline, CDR1 is LNHDA and CDR2 SQIVND (reference sequence). With 2 bases removed from V and 0 bases from J, the gap between germline ends came to 10 bases. CDR3 loop: CASSIRLEANYGYTF. CDR3 nucleotides: TGTGCCAGTAGTATAAGGCTGGAAGCTAACTATGGCTACACCTTC.

This clonotype is deemed large (0.1 to 1%). V is TRBV20-1 and J is TRBJ2-3; 8 bases fit TRBD1. The CDR3 consists of 15 residues. Germline lookup yields CDR1 DFQATT and CDR2 SNEGSKA (reference sequence). V dropped 5 bases and J dropped 3; count of bases not matched to a gene: 10. As DNA, the CDR3 is TGCAGTGCTTTGTCCGGGACAGGTGTTACAGATACGCAGTATTTT. Residues: CSALSGTGVTDTQYF.

This CDR3 is CASSGTLNTGELFF. The CDR3 nucleotides are TGTGCCAGCAGTGGGACTTTAAACACCGGGGAGCTGTTTTTT. V and J are TRBV6-1 and TRBJ2-2, with D possibly being TRBD2 (5 bases). The V gene's germline CDR1 is MNHNS and CDR2 SASEGT. The V end was cut by 4 bases, the J end by 2 bases, with 8 bases between. The CDR3 extends over 14 amino acids.

By share of the sample, this clonotype is medium-sized (0.01 to 0.1%). The rearrangement joins TRBV6-2 or TRBV6-3 to TRBJ1-1, with 8 bases matching TRBD1. V shed 6 bases and J 2 bases; nucleotides not matched to a gene: 2. Germline V gene lookup returns CDR1 MNHEY and CDR2 SVGEGT. There are 13 residues in the CDR3. CDR3 sequence (DNA): TGTGCCAGCAGGGGGACAGGAAACACTGAAGCTTTCTTT. As protein: CASRGTGNTEAFF.

This clonotype is termed medium-sized (0.01 to 0.1%). The chain combines TRBV20-1 with TRBJ2-1, with 13 bases identical to TRBD2. The CDR3 totals 14 residues. Trimming removed 6 bases from V and 9 bases from J; junction bases left unmatched: 8. Germline CDR1 and CDR2: DFQATT and SNEGSKA (reference sequence). DNA for the CDR3: TGCAGTGCCCCTACTAGCGGGGGGGCCGGTGAGCAGTTCTTC. It specifies CSAPTSGGAGEQFF.

This clonotype was observed a few times. This chain connects TRBV30 to TRBJ1-1; D uncertain. The CDR3 is 12 residues long. Germline V gives CDR1 GTSNPN, CDR2 SVGIG (reference sequence). The ends were cut back, 1 base at V and 0 bases at J, with 3 bases in the middle. CDR3 residues: CAWSAMNTEAFF. CDR3 sequence (DNA): TGTGCCTGGAGTGCCATGAACACTGAAGCTTTCTTT.

This clonotype is classed as medium-sized (0.01 to 0.1%). V gene TRBV2 combines with J gene TRBJ2-7; D possibly corresponds to TRBD1 (6 bases). The V gene's germline CDR1 is SNHLY and CDR2 FYNNEI. V lost 6 bases to trimming and J lost 0 bases, with 12 bases between them. This CDR3 has 14 amino acids. CDR3 coding DNA: TGTGCCAGCAGACACCGGGACAACTCCTACGAGCAGTACTTC. Protein: CASRHRDNSYEQYF.

V usage is TRBV30 and J usage is TRBJ1-2; unclear D gene. The CDR3 contains 15 residues. V was clipped by 2 bases and J by 4 bases, with 17 bases between them. CDR1 GTSNPN and CDR2 SVGIG come from the germline V gene (reference sequence). CDR3 coding DNA: TGTGCCTGGAGTATGCTCACGGACGGTGTCTATGGCTACACCTTC. Translation: CAWSMLTDGVYGYTF. Full variable domain (missing parts from reference TRBV30 and TRBJ1-2): SQTIHQWPATLVQPVGSPLSLECTVEGTSNPNLYWYRQAAGRGLQLLFYSVGIGQISSEVPQNLSASRPQDRQFILSSKKLLLSDSGFYLCAWSMLTDGVYGYTFGSGTRLTVV.

This chain connects TRBV6-5 to TRBJ1-1; possibly TRBD1 for D (5 bases). Germline loops: CDR1 MNHEY, CDR2 SVGAGI. Trimming cost V 2 bases and J 8 bases, with 18 bases left between them. This CDR3 has 15 amino acids. CDR3 sequence: CASSYPGRPVGEAFF. As DNA, the CDR3 is TGTGCCAGCAGTTACCCGGGACGGCCGGTGGGGGAAGCTTTCTTT.

The gene calls are TRBV30 and TRBJ1-2; no definite D call. CDR3 size: 13 residues. CDR1 GTSNPN and CDR2 SVGIG come from the germline V gene (reference sequence). With 1 base removed from V and 3 bases from J, the gap between germline ends came to 9 bases. This CDR3 is CAWSGTTDYGYTF. CDR3 nucleotides: TGTGCCTGGAGTGGGACTACAGACTATGGCTACACCTTC.

The V call is TRBV5-6, the J call TRBJ1-6; no firm D call. This CDR3 spans 16 amino acids. V dropped 5 bases and J dropped 0 bases, with 12 bases sitting between them. CDR1 and CDR2 from the germline V gene are SGHDT and YYEEEE. The CDR3 here is CASSAWRSSYNSPLHF. DNA of the CDR3: TGTGCCAGCAGTGCCTGGCGGAGCTCCTATAATTCACCCCTCCACTTT.

The V call is TRBV7-9, the J call TRBJ2-4; D perhaps matches TRBD2 (5 bases). Germline CDR1 SEHNR, CDR2 FQNEAQ (reference sequence). CDR3 length: 14 amino acids. V dropped 4 bases and J dropped 0 bases, with 7 bases sitting between them. CDR3 sequence reads: CASSWELAKNIQYF. Written as DNA, the CDR3 is TGTGCCAGCAGCTGGGAGCTAGCCAAAAACATTCAGTACTTC. The variable domain in full, with the rest retrieved from reference TRBV7-9 and TRBJ2-4, is DTGVSQNPRHKITKRGQNVTFRCDPISEHNRLYWYRQTLGQGPEFLTYFQNEAQLEKSRLLSDRFSAERPKGSFSTLEIQRTEQGDSAMYLCASSWELAKNIQYFGAGTRLSVL.